One and the same sample provided the 17 T cell receptor beta chains below, sequenced in a study of cytomegalovirus exposure and HLA in healthy donors. The PCR used 60 Vbeta and 13 Jbeta primers. The table came from immunoSEQ multiplex PCR; TCRdb's copy has only in-frame clones and leaves some out. The table has roughly 200,000 clones, roughly 80% seen once. The sample consisted of PBMCs. These receptors all stem from a woman between 18 and 29 years old in good health and CMV-seronegative.

The V and J genes are TRBV7-9 and TRBJ2-7; TRBD1 agrees at 7 bases. The junction had 7 bases not matched to a gene; V was cut back by 4 bases and J by 1 base. The CDR3 is 15 residues long. Germline V lookup: CDR1 SEHNR, CDR2 FQNEAQ (reference sequence). For the CDR3, the DNA is TGTGCCAGCAGCTCCCTTGACAGGGAGTCCTACGAGCAGTACGTC. Its protein product is CASSSLDRESYEQYV.

The genes are TRBV18 and TRBJ2-2; TRBD2 matches at 9 bases. The CDR3 runs 17 residues. Germline CDR1 is KGHSH and CDR2 is LQKENI. The V and J ends lost 3 bases and 2 bases, in that order; junction bases with no gene match: 7. CDR3 coding DNA: TGTGCCAGCTCACCCGGGCCTAGCGGGATCAACACCGGGGAGCTGTTTTTT. Protein product: CASSPGPSGINTGELFF.

The chain combines TRBV6-5 with TRBJ1-5, with D maybe TRBD1 (6 bases). Germline V gene sequence: CDR1 MNHEY, CDR2 SVGAGI. V lost 6 bases, J lost 6 bases, and 9 bases lay in between. This CDR3 is built from 12 residues. DNA of the CDR3: TGTGCCAGCAGACAGGGAAGTCAGCCCCAGCATTTT. Protein: CASRQGSQPQHF.

The chain recombines TRBV19 with TRBJ1-1, with D unclear. This CDR3 comprises 14 residues. CDR1 is LNHDA, CDR2 SQIVND, per germline (reference sequence). Trimming removed 0 bases from V and 6 bases from J, with 11 bases in between. CDR3 in amino acids: CASSIDSGFPEAFF. As DNA, the CDR3 is TGTGCCAGTAGTATAGATTCGGGGTTTCCTGAAGCTTTCTTT.

To note about this clone: Other DNA sequences from this sample encode an identical CDR3 as well. The gene calls are TRBV7-2 and TRBJ2-3, with TRBD2 identical over 8 bases. This CDR3 is built from 14 residues. Per the germline V gene, CDR1 is SGHTA and CDR2 is FQGNSA. The V and J ends lost 2 bases and 3 bases, in that order; junction bases with no gene match: 1. CDR3 residues: CASSLTGGTDTQYF. The CDR3 DNA follows: TGTGCCAGCAGCTTAACGGGGGGGACAGATACGCAGTATTTT. The variable domain in full, completed from reference TRBV7-2 and TRBJ2-3, reads GAGVSQSPSNKVTEKGKDVELRCDPISGHTALYWYRQSLGQGLEFLIYFQGNSAPDKSGLPSDRFSAERTGGSVSTLTIQRTQQEDSAVYLCASSLTGGTDTQYFGPGTRLTVL.

The chain employs TRBV19 and TRBJ1-5, with a tentative D call TRBD1 (6 bases). V lost 10 bases to trimming and J lost 6 bases, with 16 bases between them. Germline V gene lookup returns CDR1 LNHDA and CDR2 SQIVND (reference sequence). The CDR3 is made up of 13 amino acids. CDR3 loop: CATDRTGLQPQHF. CDR3 DNA: TGTGCCACCGATCGAACAGGGCTTCAGCCCCAGCATTTT.

V gene TRBV7-9 combines with J gene TRBJ2-2, with 9 nucleotides matching TRBD1. Trimming at V came to 4 bases and at J to 4 bases, leaving 7 bases not matched to a gene. The CDR3 runs 16 residues. CDR1 SEHNR and CDR2 FQNEAQ come from the germline V gene (reference sequence). CDR3 in DNA: TGTGCCAGCAGCTCCGGACCGGGACAGGGCACCGGGGAGCTGTTTTTT. It codes for CASSSGPGQGTGELFF.

The gene calls are TRBV4-1 and TRBJ2-3; 12 bases agree with TRBD2. CDR1 MGHRA and CDR2 YSYEKL come from the germline V gene. This CDR3 has 19 amino acids. J lost 0 bases, V lost 0 bases, and 7 bases had no gene match. CDR3 protein: CASSQDPAGTSGSTDTQYF. The CDR3 region has the DNA TGCGCCAGCAGCCAAGACCCCGCCGGGACTAGCGGGAGCACAGATACGCAGTATTTT.

The rearrangement joins TRBV25-1 to TRBJ2-1; 9 nucleotides match TRBD2. The CDR3 is 14 residues long. Looked up from germline, CDR1 is MGHDK and CDR2 is SYGVNS. Germline trimming cut 8 bases from V and 7 bases from J; bases unmatched to any gene: 9. CDR3 residues: CASCLAGSLNEQFF. The CDR3 nucleotides read TGTGCCAGCTGTCTAGCGGGAAGTTTGAATGAGCAGTTCTTC. The variable domain in full, completed from reference TRBV25-1 and TRBJ2-1, reads EADIYQTPRYLVIGTGKKITLECSQTMGHDKMYWYQQDPGMELHLIHYSYGVNSTEKGDLSSESTVSRIRTEHFPLTLESARPSHTSQYLCASCLAGSLNEQFFGPGTRLTVL.

The chain carries TRBV7-2 and TRBJ1-1; D is uncertain. Germline V gene lookup returns CDR1 SGHTA and CDR2 FQGNSA. The V gene lost 2 bases and the J gene lost 4 bases, with 11 bases spanning the gap. The CDR3 loop spans 14 amino acids. The CDR3 DNA sequence: TGTGCCAGCAGCTTACAGCGATCGGGCACTGAAGCTTTCTTT. It translates to CASSLQRSGTEAFF.

The chain couples TRBV27 to TRBJ1-5; TRBD1 matches 9 bases. Germline V CDR1 and CDR2: MNHEY, SMNVEV (reference sequence). The CDR3 runs to 17 residues. The V and J ends lost 5 bases and 6 bases, in that order; junction bases with no gene match: 14. The CDR3 is CASSPQGDRVARQPQHF. CDR3 in DNA: TGTGCCAGCAGTCCGCAGGGGGACAGGGTAGCGCGTCAGCCCCAGCATTTT.

CDR3 DNA: TGTGCCAGCAGCCATCGTCCTAGTTCAGATACGCAGTATTTT. It yields the protein CASSHRPSSDTQYF. The chain combines TRBV5-6 with TRBJ2-3, with D uncertain. CDR3 length equals 14 residues. Germline V gives CDR1 SGHDT, CDR2 YYEEEE. Deletions cut 4 bases from V and 4 bases from J, with 13 bases between.

V is TRBV30 and J is TRBJ2-7; TRBD2 matches at 7 bases. The germline CDR1 and CDR2 sequences are GTSNPN and SVGIG (reference sequence). The CDR3 contains 12 residues. The junction had 2 bases not matched to a gene; V was cut back by 0 bases and J by 6 bases. CDR3 loop: CAWSVGEGEQYV. The CDR3 nucleotides are TGTGCCTGGAGTGTCGGGGAGGGCGAGCAGTACGTC.

This rearrangement joins TRBV30 to TRBJ1-3; 7 bases fit TRBD1. This CDR3 is built from 13 residues. The junction had 9 bases not matched to a gene; V was cut back by 5 bases and J by 8 bases. Germline values: CDR1 GTSNPN, CDR2 SVGIG (reference sequence). The CDR3, as DNA: TGTGCCTGGGGGGGGACAGTTTGGGACACCATATATTTT. Translated, it gives CAWGGTVWDTIYF.

V gene TRBV18 combines with J gene TRBJ1-1, with D possibly being TRBD1 (6 bases). CDR3 length: 13 residues. Germline V lookup: CDR1 KGHSH, CDR2 LQKENI. V lost 6 bases, J lost 3 bases, and 11 bases lay in between. CDR3 nucleotide sequence: TGTGCCAGCTCTACGGACAGTTACACTGAAGCTTTCTTT. This codes for CASSTDSYTEAFF. The whole variable domain, remainder taken from reference TRBV18 and TRBJ1-1, is NAGVMQNPRHLVRRRGQEARLRCSPMKGHSHVYWYRQLPEEGLKFMVYLQKENIIDESGMPKERFSAEFPKEGPSILRIQQVVRGDSAAYFCASSTDSYTEAFFGQGTRLTVV.

The CDR3 sequence: CASSELAAQQETQYF. The CDR3 DNA reads TGTGCCAGTAGCGAACTAGCGGCACAGCAAGAGACCCAGTACTTC. The rearrangement uses TRBV19 and TRBJ2-5; 8 nucleotides align to TRBD2. The CDR3 is made up of 15 amino acids. V trimming: 6 bases; J trimming: 2 bases; junction bases outside the gene matches: 8. The germline V gene encodes CDR1 LNHDA and CDR2 SQIVND (reference sequence).

The chain uses TRBV7-9 and TRBJ2-5, with 7 positions matching TRBD2. CDR1 SEHNR and CDR2 FQNEAQ come from the germline V gene (reference sequence). CDR3 length: 13 residues. The V gene end was trimmed by 5 bases and the J gene end by 3 bases; junction bases not matched to a gene: 3. The CDR3 DNA follows: TGTGCCAGCAGCCCACGGGGGGAAGAGACCCAGTACTTC. Its translation: CASSPRGEETQYF.